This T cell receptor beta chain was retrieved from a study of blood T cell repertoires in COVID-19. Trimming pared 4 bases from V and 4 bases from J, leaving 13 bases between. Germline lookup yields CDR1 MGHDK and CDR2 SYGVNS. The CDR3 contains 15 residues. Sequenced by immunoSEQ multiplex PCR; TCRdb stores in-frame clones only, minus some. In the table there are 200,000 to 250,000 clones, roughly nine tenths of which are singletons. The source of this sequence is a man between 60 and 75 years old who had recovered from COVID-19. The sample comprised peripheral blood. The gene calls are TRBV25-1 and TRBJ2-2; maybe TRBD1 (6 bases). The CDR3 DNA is TGTGCCAGCAGTGGTACCGGGACACCCACCGGGGAGCTGTTTTTT. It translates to CASSGTGTPTGELFF. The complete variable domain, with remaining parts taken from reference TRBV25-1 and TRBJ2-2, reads EADIYQTPRYLVIGTGKKITLECSQTMGHDKMYWYQQDPGMELHLIHYSYGVNSTEKGDLSSESTVSRIRTEHFPLTLESARPSHTSQYLCASSGTGTPTGELFFGEGSRLTVL.